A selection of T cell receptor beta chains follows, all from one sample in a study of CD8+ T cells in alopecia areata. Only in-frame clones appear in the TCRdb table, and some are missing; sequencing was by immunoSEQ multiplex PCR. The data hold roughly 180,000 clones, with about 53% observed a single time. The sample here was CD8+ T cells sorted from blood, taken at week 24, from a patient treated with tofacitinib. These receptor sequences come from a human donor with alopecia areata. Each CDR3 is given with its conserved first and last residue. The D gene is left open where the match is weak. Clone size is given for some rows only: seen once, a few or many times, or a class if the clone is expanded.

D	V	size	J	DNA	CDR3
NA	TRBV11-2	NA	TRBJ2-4	TGTGCCAGCAGCTTCCCGGGACCCAAAAACATTCAGTACTTC	CASSFPGPKNIQYF
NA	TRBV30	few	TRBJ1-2	TGTGCCTGGAGTGAGCTATTCAGGGAAAACTATGGCTACACCTTC	CAWSELFRENYGYTF
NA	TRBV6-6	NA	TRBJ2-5	TGTGCCAGCAGTTACCCGACAGGAGGGCTCGAGACCCAGTACTTC	CASSYPTGGLETQYF
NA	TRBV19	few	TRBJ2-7	TGTGCCAGTAGTATGGATCTTGAATACGAGCAGTACTTC	CASSMDLEYEQYF
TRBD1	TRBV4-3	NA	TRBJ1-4	TGCGCCAGCAGCCAAGATCGACAGGGGGCTGGCGAAAAACTGTTTTTT	CASSQDRQGAGEKLFF
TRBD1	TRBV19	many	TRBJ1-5	TGTGCCAGTACCCCAGGGGGGGTTCAGCCCCAGCATTTT	CASTPGGVQPQHF
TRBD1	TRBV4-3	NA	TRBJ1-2	TGCGCCAGCAGCCAAGATAGTACAGGGGGAGCAAGTGGCTACACCTTC	CASSQDSTGGASGYTF
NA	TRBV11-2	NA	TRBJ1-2	TGTGCCAGCAGCTTAGGTTCAGGAGACTATGGCTACACCTTC	CASSLGSGDYGYTF
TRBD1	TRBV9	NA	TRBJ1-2	TGTGCCAGCAGCCCAGGACAGGGTACTAACTATGGCTACACCTTC	CASSPGQGTNYGYTF
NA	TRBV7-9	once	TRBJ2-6	TGTGCCAGCAGCAGGGTTGGGGCCAACGTCCTGACTTTC	CASSRVGANVLTF
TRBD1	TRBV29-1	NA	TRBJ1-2	TGCAGCGTTGCGGACAGGAACTATGGCTACACCTTC	CSVADRNYGYTF
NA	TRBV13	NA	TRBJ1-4	TGTGCCAGCAGCCCCGGGGGGTCCGGGGAAAAACTGTTTTTT	CASSPGGSGEKLFF
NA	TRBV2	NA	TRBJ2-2	TGTGCCAGCAGCAGAAAGTCTCTGAGCGGAGACACCGGGGAGCTGTTTTTT	CASSRKSLSGDTGELFF
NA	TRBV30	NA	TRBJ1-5	TGTGCCTGGAGTTCGGGCTTTGGGCAGCCCCAGCATTTT	CAWSSGFGQPQHF
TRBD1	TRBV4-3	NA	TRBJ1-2	TGCGCCAGCAGCCAAGGACAGGGTTCGGAAGGTGACTACACCTTC	CASSQGQGSEGDYTF
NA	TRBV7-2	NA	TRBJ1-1	TGTGCCAGCAGCTTCGGGAACACTGAAGCTTTCTTT	CASSFGNTEAFF
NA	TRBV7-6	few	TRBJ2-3	TGTGCCAGCAGCTTAGGCGGGGTCACAGATACGCAGTATTTT	CASSLGGVTDTQYF
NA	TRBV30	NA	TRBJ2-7	TGTGCCTGGAGTGTACGACACTACGAGCAGTACTTC	CAWSVRHYEQYF
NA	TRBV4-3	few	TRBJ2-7	TGCGCCAGCAGCCAACTCCGGGACAACGAGCAGTACTTC	CASSQLRDNEQYF
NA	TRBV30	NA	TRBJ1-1	TGTGCCTGGAGTGATAAAATCCATGAAGCTTTCTTT	CAWSDKIHEAFF
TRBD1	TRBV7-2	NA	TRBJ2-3	TGTGCCAGCAGCTTAGAGGGACAGGGTTGGACGCAGTATTTT	CASSLEGQGWTQYF
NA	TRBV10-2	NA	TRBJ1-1	TGCGCCAGCAGTGGAAACCCGAACACTGAAGCTTTCTTT	CASSGNPNTEAFF
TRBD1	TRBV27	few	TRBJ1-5	TGTGCCAGCAGTTTGGGCAGGGGGCGCGGGCAGCCCCAGCATTTT	CASSLGRGRGQPQHF
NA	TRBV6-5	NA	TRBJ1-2	TGTGCCAGCAGTTACTCTGAAGGATCTGGCTATGGCTACACCTTC	CASSYSEGSGYGYTF
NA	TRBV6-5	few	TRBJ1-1	TGTGCCAGCAGTCGTGGAGGGGCGAACACTGAAGCTTTCTTT	CASSRGGANTEAFF
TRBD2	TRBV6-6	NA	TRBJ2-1	TGTGCCAGCAGTTTGACTAGCGGGGTTAATGAGCAGTTCTTC	CASSLTSGVNEQFF
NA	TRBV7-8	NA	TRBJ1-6	TGTGCCAGCAGCTACACCTCAGATTCACCCCTCCACTTT	CASSYTSDSPLHF
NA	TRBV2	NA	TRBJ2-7	TGTGCCAGCAGTGGGAGTAGCCCCTACGAGCAGTACTTC	CASSGSSPYEQYF
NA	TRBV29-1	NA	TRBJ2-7	TGCAGCGTCCAGGAGACCGGCAACGAGCAGTACTTC	CSVQETGNEQYF
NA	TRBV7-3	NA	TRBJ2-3	TGTGCCAGCAGCTCGTCCGGGGGGCAATCAGATACGCAGTATTTT	CASSSSGGQSDTQYF
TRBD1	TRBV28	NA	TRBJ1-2	TGTGCCAGCAGTAAAGGGGGCGGTGGCTACACCTTC	CASSKGGGGYTF
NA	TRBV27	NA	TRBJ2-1	TGTGCCAGCAGTTTATCGATAGCAGGGGCGTACAATGAGCAGTTCTTC	CASSLSIAGAYNEQFF
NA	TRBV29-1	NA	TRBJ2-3	TGCAGCGTACCTGGACGGCCCTACACAGATACGCAGTATTTT	CSVPGRPYTDTQYF
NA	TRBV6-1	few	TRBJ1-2	TGTGCCAGTCGGGACCGACGGCAGCCAAACTATGGCTACACCTTC	CASRDRRQPNYGYTF
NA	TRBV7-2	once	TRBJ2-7	TGTGCCAGCAGCCAACATACCGCCAACCAGGGGGGCGAGCAGTACTTC	CASSQHTANQGGEQYF
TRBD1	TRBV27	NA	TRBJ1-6	TGTGCCAGCAGTCCACAGCAGGGGGAACGGATGAATTCACCCCTCCACTTT	CASSPQQGERMNSPLHF
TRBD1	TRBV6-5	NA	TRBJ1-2	TGTGCCAGCAGTTTCCGGGACAGGGGGCGCGGCTACACCTTC	CASSFRDRGRGYTF
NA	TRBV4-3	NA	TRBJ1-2	TGCGCCAGCAGCCAAGCCGAGAGGAAAGGCTACACCTTC	CASSQAERKGYTF
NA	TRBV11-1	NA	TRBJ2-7	TGTGCCAGCAGCACAACAGGGTCTGGGGAGCAGTACTTC	CASSTTGSGEQYF
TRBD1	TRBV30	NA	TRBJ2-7	TGTGCCTGGAAACTCGATGGGACAGGGGGCGCCGAGCAGTACTTC	CAWKLDGTGGAEQYF
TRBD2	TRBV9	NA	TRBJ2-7	TGTGCCAGCAGCGTAGGGACTAGCGGGGGGGCCTACGAGCAGTACTTC	CASSVGTSGGAYEQYF
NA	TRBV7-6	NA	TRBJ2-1	TGTGCCAGCAGCTTAGCGGGGAGCTACAATGAGCAGTTCTTC	CASSLAGSYNEQFF
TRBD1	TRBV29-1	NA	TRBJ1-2	TGCAGCGACGGACAGGGGTCCGGCTACACCTTC	CSDGQGSGYTF
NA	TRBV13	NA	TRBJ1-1	TGTGCCAGCAGCTTAGGGGGGGTGACTGAAGCTTTCTTT	CASSLGGVTEAFF